This TCR beta chain was obtained from a study of beta chain features in type 1 diabetes. The wider study: Sorted cells examined across all samples numbered 107,917,701. Overall study results and limits: Shorter TCRB CDR3s, moderately but significantly so, marked every one of the four CD4+ subsets in Type 1 diabetes patients.

cDNA synthesis used the whole RNA isolate, giving expressed TCRB sequences. Method: immunoSEQ multiplex PCR; TCRdb's copy keeps in-frame clones and lacks some. The table lists about 470,000 clones, approximately 28% of them singletons, with 0.05% to 0.065% in the top ten. This clone was detected a few times. The antigen remains undetermined. The length of the CDR3 is 13 residues. Per germline, CDR1 MGHDK and CDR2 SYGVNS. The V end lost 4 bases, the J end lost 12 bases, and 16 bases lay between the germline ends. J is TRBJ2-1 and V is TRBV25-1, with a possible D match to TRBD1 (6 bases). This clonotype was obtained from a man younger than 30 in good health. The sample comprised naive CD4+ T cells from blood. The CDR3 DNA follows: TGTGCCAGCAGTGTAATCACAGGGTTGGGGCAGTTCTTC. This sequence encodes CASSVITGLGQFF.